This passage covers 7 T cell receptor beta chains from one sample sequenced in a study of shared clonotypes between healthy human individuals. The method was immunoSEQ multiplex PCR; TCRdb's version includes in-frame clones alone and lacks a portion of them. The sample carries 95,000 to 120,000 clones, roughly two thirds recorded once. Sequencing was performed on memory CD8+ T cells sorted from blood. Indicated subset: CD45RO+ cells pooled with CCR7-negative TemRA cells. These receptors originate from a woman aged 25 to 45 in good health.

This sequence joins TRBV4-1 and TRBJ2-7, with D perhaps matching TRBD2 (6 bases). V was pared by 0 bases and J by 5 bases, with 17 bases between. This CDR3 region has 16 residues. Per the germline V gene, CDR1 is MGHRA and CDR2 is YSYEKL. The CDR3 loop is CASSQDTPRDSHEQYF. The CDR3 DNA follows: TGCGCCAGCAGCCAAGACACCCCCCGGGACTCACACGAGCAGTACTTC.

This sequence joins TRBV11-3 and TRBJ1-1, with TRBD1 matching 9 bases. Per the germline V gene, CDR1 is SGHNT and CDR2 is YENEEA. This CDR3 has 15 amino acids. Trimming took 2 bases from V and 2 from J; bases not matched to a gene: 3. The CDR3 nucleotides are TGTGCCAGCAGCTTATCGGGACAGGGAAACACTGAAGCTTTCTTT. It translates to CASSLSGQGNTEAFF. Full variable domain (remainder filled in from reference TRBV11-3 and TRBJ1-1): EAGVVQSPRYKIIEKKQPVAFWCNPISGHNTLYWYLQNLGQGPELLIRYENEEAVDDSQLPKDRFSAERLKGVDSTLKIQPAELGDSAVYLCASSLSGQGNTEAFFGQGTRLTVV.

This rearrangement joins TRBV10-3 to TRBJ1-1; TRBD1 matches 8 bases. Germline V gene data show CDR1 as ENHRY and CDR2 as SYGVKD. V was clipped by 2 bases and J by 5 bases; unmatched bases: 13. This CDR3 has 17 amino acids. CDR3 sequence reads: CAISEPVYQGARTEAFF. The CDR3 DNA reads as TGTGCCATCAGTGAGCCGGTATATCAGGGGGCGCGAACTGAAGCTTTCTTT.

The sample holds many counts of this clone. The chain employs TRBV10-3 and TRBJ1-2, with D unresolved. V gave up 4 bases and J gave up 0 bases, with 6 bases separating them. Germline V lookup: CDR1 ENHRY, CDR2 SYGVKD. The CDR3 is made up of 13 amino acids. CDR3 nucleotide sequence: TGTGCCATCAGTGGGGATTCTAACTATGGCTACACCTTC. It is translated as CAISGDSNYGYTF.

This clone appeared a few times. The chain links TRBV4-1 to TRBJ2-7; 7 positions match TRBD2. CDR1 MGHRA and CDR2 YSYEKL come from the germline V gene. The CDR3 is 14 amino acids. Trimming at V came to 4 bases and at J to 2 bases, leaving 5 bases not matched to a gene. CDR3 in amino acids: CASSPGGVTYEQYF. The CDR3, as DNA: TGCGCCAGCAGCCCGGGGGGAGTCACCTACGAGCAGTACTTC.

This CDR3 is CASSQTGLLGSGANVLTF. The CDR3 nucleotides read TGTGCCAGCAGCCAAACAGGGTTACTCGGCTCTGGGGCCAACGTCCTGACTTTC. This rearrangement joins TRBV16 to TRBJ2-6; a possible D gene is TRBD1 (6 bases). Trimming pared 2 bases from V and 0 bases from J, leaving 14 bases between. This CDR3 has 18 amino acids. Germline-derived CDR1 and CDR2 are KGHSY and FQNENV. Full variable domain (outside the CDR3, taken from reference TRBV16 and TRBJ2-6): GEEVAQTPKHLVRGEGQKAKLYCAPIKGHSYVFWYQQVLKNEFKFLISFQNENVFDETGMPKERFSAKCLPNSPCSLEIQATKLEDSAVYFCASSQTGLLGSGANVLTFGAGSRLTVL.

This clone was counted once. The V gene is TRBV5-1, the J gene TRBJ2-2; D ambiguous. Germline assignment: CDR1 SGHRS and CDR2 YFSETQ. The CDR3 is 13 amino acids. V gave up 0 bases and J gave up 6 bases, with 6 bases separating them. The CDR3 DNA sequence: TGCGCCAGCAGCTTGGTTTTGGCCGGGGAGCTGTTTTTT. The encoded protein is CASSLVLAGELFF.